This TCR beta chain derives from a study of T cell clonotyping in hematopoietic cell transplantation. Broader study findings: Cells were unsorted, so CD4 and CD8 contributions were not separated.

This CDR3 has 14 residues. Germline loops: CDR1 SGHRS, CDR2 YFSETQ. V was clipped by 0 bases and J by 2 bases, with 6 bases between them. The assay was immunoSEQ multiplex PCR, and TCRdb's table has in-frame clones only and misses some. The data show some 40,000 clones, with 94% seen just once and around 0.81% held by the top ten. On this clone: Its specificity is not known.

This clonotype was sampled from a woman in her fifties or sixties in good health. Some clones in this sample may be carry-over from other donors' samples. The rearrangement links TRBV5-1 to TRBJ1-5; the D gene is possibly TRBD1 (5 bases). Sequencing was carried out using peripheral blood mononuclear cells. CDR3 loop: CASSLEGGNQPQHF. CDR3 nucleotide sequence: TGCGCCAGCAGCTTGGAAGGGGGCAATCAGCCCCAGCATTTT. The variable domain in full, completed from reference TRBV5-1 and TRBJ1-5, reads KAGVTQTPRYLIKTRGQQVTLSCSPISGHRSVSWYQQTPGQGLQFLFEYFSETQRNKGNFPGRFSGRQFSNSRSEMNVSTLELGDSALYLCASSLEGGNQPQHFGDGTRLSIL.